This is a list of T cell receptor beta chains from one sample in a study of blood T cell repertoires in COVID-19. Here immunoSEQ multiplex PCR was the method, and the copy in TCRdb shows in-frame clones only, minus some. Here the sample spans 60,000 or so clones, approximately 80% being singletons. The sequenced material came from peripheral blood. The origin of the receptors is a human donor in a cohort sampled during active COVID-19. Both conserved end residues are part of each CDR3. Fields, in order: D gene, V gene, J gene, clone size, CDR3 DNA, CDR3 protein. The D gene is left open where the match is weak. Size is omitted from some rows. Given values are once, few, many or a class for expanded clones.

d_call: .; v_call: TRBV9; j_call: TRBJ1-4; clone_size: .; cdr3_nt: TGTGCCAGCAGTCCGGACAGTACATCCGAAAAACTGTTTTTT; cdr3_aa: CASSPDSTSEKLFF
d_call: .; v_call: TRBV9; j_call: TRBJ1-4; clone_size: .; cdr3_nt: TGTGCCAGCAGCCCCCACATTGCAACTAATGAAAAACTGTTTTTT; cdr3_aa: CASSPHIATNEKLFF
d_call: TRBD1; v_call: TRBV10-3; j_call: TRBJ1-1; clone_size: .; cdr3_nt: TGTGCCATCAGTGATTGGGGACAGGGAGCGGGGCCGTATACTGAAGCTTTCTTT; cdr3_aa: CAISDWGQGAGPYTEAFF
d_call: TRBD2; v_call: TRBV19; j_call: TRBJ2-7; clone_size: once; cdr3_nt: TGTGCCAGTAGTCTTCGACTAGCGGGAGGGACAGGTTTCACCTACGAGCAGTACTTC; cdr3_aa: CASSLRLAGGTGFTYEQYF
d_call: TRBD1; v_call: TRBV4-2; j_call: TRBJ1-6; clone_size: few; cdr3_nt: TGTGCCAGCAGCCAGACCGGGACAGGGAATTCACCCCTCCACTTT; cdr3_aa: CASSQTGTGNSPLHF
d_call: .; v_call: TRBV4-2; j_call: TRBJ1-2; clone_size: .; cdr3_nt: TGTGCCAGCAGCCAAGAGAGAAGGGACTCTAACAGTTTC; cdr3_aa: CASSQERRDSNSF
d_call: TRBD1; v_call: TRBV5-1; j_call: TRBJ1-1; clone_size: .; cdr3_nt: TGCGCCAGCAGCACCGGGACAGGGCCCACTGAAGCTTTCTTT; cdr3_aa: CASSTGTGPTEAFF
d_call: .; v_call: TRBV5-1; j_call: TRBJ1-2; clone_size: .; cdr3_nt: TGCGCCAGCAGCTTGGAAAGCCCCAACTATGGCTACACCTTC; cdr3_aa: CASSLESPNYGYTF
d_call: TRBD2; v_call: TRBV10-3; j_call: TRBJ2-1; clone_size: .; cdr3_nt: TGTGCCATCAGTGAGCTGACTAGCGGGAGTATAAATGAGCAGTTCTTC; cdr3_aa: CAISELTSGSINEQFF
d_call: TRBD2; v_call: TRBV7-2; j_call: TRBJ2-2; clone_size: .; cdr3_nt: TGTGCCAGCAGCTTAAGTGGAATTAGCGGGAGAAGCGGGGAGCTGTTTTTT; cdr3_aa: CASSLSGISGRSGELFF
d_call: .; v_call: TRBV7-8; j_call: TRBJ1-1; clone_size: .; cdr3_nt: TGTGCCAGCGGACTTGGGAGGAACACTGAAGCTTTCTTT; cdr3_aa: CASGLGRNTEAFF
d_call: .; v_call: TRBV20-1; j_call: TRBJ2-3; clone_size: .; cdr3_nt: TGCAGTGCTAGAGTGCGGGGTGAACTGTATTTT; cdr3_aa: CSARVRGELYF
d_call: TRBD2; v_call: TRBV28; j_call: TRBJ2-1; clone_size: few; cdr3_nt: TGTGCCAGCAGGACCGGGACTAGCGGCTACAATGAGCAGTTCTTC; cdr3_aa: CASRTGTSGYNEQFF
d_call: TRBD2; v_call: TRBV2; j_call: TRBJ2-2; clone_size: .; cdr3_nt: TGTGCCAGCAGTGCCCTCGGGGGGGACACCGGGGAGCTGTTTTTT; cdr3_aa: CASSALGGDTGELFF
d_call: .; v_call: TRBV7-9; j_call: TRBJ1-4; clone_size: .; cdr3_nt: TGTGCCAGCAGCTTAGGTCCATCTAATGAAAAACTGTTTTTT; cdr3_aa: CASSLGPSNEKLFF
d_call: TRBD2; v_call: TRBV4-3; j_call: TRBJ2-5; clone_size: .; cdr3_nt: TGCGCCAGCAGCCAAGATAGACTAGCGGGGAGTGAGACCCAGTACTTC; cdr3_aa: CASSQDRLAGSETQYF
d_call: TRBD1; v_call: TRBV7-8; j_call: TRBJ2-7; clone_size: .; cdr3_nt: TGTGCCAGCAGCTTAGTAGGGACAGGACCCCACGAGCAGTACTTC; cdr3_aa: CASSLVGTGPHEQYF
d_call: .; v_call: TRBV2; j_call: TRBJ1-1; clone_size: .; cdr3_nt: TGTGCCAGTGCGAACAGGGAGGGGACTGAAGCTTTCTTT; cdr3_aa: CASANREGTEAFF
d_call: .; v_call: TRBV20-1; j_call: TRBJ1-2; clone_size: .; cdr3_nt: TGCAGTGCTAGTGGAGGGAAGGGCGGCTACACCTTC; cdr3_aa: CSASGGKGGYTF
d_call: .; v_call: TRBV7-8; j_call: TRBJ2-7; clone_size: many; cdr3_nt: TGTGCCAGCAGCTCCCCCGGAGGGCCAGTTTGGTACGAGCAGTACTTC; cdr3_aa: CASSSPGGPVWYEQYF
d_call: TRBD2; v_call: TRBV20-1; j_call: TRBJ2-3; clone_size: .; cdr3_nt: TGCAGTGCTAGTGATAGTTCTGCGGGGGGCATAGATACGCAGTATTTT; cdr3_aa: CSASDSSAGGIDTQYF
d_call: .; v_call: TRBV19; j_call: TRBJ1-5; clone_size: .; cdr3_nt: TGTGCCAGTAATGACCCAACAGAGTATAGCAATCAGCCCCAGCATTTT; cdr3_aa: CASNDPTEYSNQPQHF
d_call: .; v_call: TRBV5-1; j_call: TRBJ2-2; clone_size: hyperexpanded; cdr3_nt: TGCGCCAGCAGGTTCGCTCGGACGCCACAGGACATGTGGGAGCTGTTTTTT; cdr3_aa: CASRFARTPQDMWELFF
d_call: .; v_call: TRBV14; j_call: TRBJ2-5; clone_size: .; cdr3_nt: TGTGCCAGCAGCCAGGCCAGCGGCCCTCAAGAGACCCAGTACTTC; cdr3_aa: CASSQASGPQETQYF
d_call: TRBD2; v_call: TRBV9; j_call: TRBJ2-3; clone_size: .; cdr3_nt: TGTGCCAGCAGTTCCTTGACTAGCGGGGGAGCCTCCACAGATACGCAGTATTTT; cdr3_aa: CASSSLTSGGASTDTQYF
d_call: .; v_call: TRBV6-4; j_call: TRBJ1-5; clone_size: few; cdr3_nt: TGTGCCAGCAGCCCACAGCCCAATCAGCCCCAGCATTTT; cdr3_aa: CASSPQPNQPQHF
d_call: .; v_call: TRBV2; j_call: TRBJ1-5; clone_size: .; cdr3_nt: TGTGCCAGCAGTCGAACAGGGCGGCCCCAGCATTTT; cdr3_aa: CASSRTGRPQHF
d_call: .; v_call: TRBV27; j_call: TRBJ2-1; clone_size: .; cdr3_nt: TGTGCCAGCAAGATGGCGGGCCCTTACAATGAGCAGTTCTTC; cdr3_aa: CASKMAGPYNEQFF
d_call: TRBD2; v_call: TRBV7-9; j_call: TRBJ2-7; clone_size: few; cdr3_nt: TGTGCCAGCACCCAAGGGGCGGGAGGATACGAGCAGTACTTC; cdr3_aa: CASTQGAGGYEQYF
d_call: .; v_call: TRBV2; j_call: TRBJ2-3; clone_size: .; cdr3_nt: TGTGCCAGCAGTGAAGCGACAGCATTCACAGATACGCAGTATTTT; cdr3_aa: CASSEATAFTDTQYF
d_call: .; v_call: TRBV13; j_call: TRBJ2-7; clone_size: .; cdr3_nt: TGTGCCAGCACCAGACTGGTGGTCGGCGAGCAGTACTTC; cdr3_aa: CASTRLVVGEQYF
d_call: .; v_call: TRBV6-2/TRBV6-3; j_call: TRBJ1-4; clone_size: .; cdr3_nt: TGTGCCAGCAGTTTCCCTCGGGGGGGGAATGAAAAACTGTTTTTT; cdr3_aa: CASSFPRGGNEKLFF
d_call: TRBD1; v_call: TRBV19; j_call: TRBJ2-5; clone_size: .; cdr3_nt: TGTGCCAGTAGTAAGTGGGACAGGGGGCGTCAAGAGACCCAGTACTTC; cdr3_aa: CASSKWDRGRQETQYF
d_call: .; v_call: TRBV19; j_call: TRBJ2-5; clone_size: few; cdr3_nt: TGTGCCAGTAGTCTCCGGATAGGGGCCAAACAAGAGACCCAGTACTTC; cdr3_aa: CASSLRIGAKQETQYF
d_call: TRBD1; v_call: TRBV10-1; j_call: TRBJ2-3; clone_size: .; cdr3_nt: TGCGCCTATAGAGGACAGGGGGCAGATACGCAGTATTTT; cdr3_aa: CAYRGQGADTQYF
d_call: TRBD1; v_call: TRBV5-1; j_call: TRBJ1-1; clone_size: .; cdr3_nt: TGCGCCAGCCGCCCAGGACAGGAAGTAGAAGCTTTCTTT; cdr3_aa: CASRPGQEVEAFF
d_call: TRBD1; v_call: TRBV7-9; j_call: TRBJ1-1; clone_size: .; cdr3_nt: TGTGCCAGCAGACTACAGGGGGCCACTGAAGCTTTCTTT; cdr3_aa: CASRLQGATEAFF
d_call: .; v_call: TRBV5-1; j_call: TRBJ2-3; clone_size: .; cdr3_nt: TGCGCCAGCAGCTCCGGGACTAGCACAGATACGCAGTATTTT; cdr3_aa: CASSSGTSTDTQYF
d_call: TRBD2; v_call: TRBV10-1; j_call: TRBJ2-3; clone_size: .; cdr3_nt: TGCGCCAGCAGTGATGAGGCGGGAGTAGGAGATACGCAGTATTTT; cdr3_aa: CASSDEAGVGDTQYF
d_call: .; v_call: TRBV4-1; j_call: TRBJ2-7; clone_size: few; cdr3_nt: TGCGCCAGCAGCCGATCGGAGACCTACGAGCAGTACTTC; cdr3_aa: CASSRSETYEQYF
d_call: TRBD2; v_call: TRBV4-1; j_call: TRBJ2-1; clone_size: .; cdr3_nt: TGCGCCAGCAGCCAAGACGAACCGGGACTACTACCCAATGAGCAGTTCTTC; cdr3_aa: CASSQDEPGLLPNEQFF
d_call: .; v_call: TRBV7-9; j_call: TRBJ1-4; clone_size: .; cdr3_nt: TGTGCCAGCACATCCGCAACTAATGAAAAACTGTTTTTT; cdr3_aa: CASTSATNEKLFF
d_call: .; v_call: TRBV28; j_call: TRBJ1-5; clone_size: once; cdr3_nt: TGTGCCAGCAGTTCCCTGGCCAATCAGCCCCAGCATTTT; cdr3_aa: CASSSLANQPQHF
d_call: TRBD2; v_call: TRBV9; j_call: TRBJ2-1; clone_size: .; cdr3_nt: TGTGCCAGCAGCGGGACTAGCGGGAATGAGCAGTTCTTC; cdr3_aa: CASSGTSGNEQFF
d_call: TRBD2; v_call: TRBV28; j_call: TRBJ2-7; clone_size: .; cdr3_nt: TGTGCCAGCAGTTTAGGCTCTGGGGCTAGCGGGAGTAACTCCTACGAGCAGTACTTC; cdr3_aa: CASSLGSGASGSNSYEQYF
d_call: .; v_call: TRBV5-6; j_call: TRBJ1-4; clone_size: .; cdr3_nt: TGTGCCAGCAGCTGGGCCTCAGGAGGGGAAAAACTGTTTTTT; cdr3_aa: CASSWASGGEKLFF
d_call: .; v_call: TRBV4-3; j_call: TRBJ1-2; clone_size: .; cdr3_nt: TGCGCCAGCAGCCACTCGGGAGGGAATGGCTACACCTTC; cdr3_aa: CASSHSGGNGYTF
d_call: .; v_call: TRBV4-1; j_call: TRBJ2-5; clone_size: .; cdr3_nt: TGCGCCAGCAGCCTTGTTGGACAGAAGGAGACCCAGTACTTC; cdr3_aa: CASSLVGQKETQYF
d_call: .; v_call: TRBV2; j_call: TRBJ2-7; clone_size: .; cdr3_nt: TGTGCCAGCGGCAGGCTCACGAACTCCTACGAGCAGTACTTC; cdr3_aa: CASGRLTNSYEQYF
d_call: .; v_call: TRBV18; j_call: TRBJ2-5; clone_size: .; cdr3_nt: TGTGCCAGCTCACACGCCGGTTACTGGCAAGAGACCCAGTACTTC; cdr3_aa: CASSHAGYWQETQYF
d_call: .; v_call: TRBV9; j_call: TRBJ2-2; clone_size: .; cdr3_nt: TGTGCCAGCAGCGTAGGACAGTCGAACACCGGGGAGCTGTTTTTT; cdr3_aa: CASSVGQSNTGELFF
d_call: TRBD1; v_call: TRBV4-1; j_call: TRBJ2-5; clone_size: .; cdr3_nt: TGCGCCAGCAGCCAAGTCATCTCCGCGGGACAGGGAGGAGAGACCCAGTACTTC; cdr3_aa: CASSQVISAGQGGETQYF
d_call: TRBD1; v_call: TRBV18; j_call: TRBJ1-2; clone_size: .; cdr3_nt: TGTGCCAGCTCACTAACGACAGGGATGGACTATGGCTACACCTTC; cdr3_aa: CASSLTTGMDYGYTF
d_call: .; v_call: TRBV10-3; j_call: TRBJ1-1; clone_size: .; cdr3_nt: TGTGCCATCAGTGGGGACACGGTTGAAGCTTTCTTT; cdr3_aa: CAISGDTVEAFF
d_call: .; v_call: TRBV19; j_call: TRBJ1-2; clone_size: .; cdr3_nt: TGTGCCAGTAGTATAGAGGTTAGGGCAGGGGTGCGGTTAGGCTACACCTTC; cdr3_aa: CASSIEVRAGVRLGYTF